A single sample gave rise to the 30 T cell receptor beta chains below, sequenced in a study of monozygotic twins with cystic fibrosis. Only in-frame clones appear in the TCRdb table, and some are missing; sequencing was by immunoSEQ multiplex PCR. The sample yields roughly 30,000 clones, more than 90% seen once. The sample comprised blood. The receptors stem from a girl under 10 years old with cystic fibrosis.

This rearrangement joins TRBV30 to TRBJ1-1; D gene uncertain. The CDR3 is 13 residues long. The V end lost 0 bases, the J end lost 0 bases, and 5 bases lay between the germline ends. CDR1 is GTSNPN and CDR2 is SVGIG in the germline V gene (reference sequence). The CDR3 sequence: CAWSVGMNTEAFF. In DNA form, the CDR3 reads TGTGCCTGGAGTGTTGGGATGAACACTGAAGCTTTCTTT.

CDR3 region: CASSQEPSGSSTDTQYF. CDR3 bases: TGCGCCAGCAGCCAAGAACCTAGCGGGAGTAGCACAGATACGCAGTATTTT. V and J are TRBV4-3 and TRBJ2-3; 10 bases are a match to TRBD2. CDR1 and CDR2 (germline): LGHNA, YSLEER. CDR3 length: 17 amino acids. V lost 0 bases and J lost 0; bases outside the gene matches: 3.

The genes are TRBV15 and TRBJ2-7, with D maybe TRBD2 (6 bases). V lost 3 bases, J lost 0 bases, and 9 bases lay in between. The CDR3 spans 14 residues. Germline assignment: CDR1 LNHNV and CDR2 YYDKDF (reference sequence). Here the CDR3 DNA reads TGTGCCACCAGCAGGGAGGGGACCTCCTACGAGCAGTACTTC. Its protein product is CATSREGTSYEQYF.

The CDR3 spells CASSLLMSSYNEQFF. The CDR3, as DNA: TGTGCCAGCAGCTTGTTAATGAGCTCCTACAATGAGCAGTTCTTC. This chain links TRBV5-4 with TRBJ2-1; D is unresolved. V was trimmed by 1 base and J by 0 bases, leaving 8 bases between them. The germline V gene has CDR1 SGHNT and CDR2 YYREEE (reference sequence). The CDR3 contains 15 residues.

V gene TRBV27 combines with J gene TRBJ2-1, with D unresolved. CDR1 and CDR2 from the germline V gene are MNHEY and SMNVEV (reference sequence). The V and J ends lost 7 bases and 1 base respectively, with 8 bases between them. CDR3 length: 13 residues. CDR3 residues: CASKALSYNEQFF. CDR3 nucleotides: TGTGCCAGCAAGGCTTTGTCCTACAATGAGCAGTTCTTC.

This chain connects TRBV19 to TRBJ2-1; 16 nucleotides agree with TRBD2. V shed 5 bases, J shed 2 bases, and the junction held 6 bases outside the gene matches. Per germline, CDR1 LNHDA and CDR2 SQIVND (reference sequence). The CDR3 length is 18 residues. CDR3 in DNA: TGTGCCAGTAGTGCAGAGGGACTAGCGGGAGGGCCCTACAATGAGCAGTTCTTC. Encoded protein: CASSAEGLAGGPYNEQFF. Full variable domain (remainder filled in from reference TRBV19 and TRBJ2-1): DGGITQSPKYLFRKEGQNVTLSCEQNLNHDAMYWYRQDPGQGLRLIYYSQIVNDFQKGDIAEGYSVSREKKESFPLTVTSAQKNPTAFYLCASSAEGLAGGPYNEQFFGPGTRLTVL.

This chain joins TRBV7-8 and TRBJ2-5; 7 nucleotides match TRBD1. The CDR3 runs to 15 residues. Losses at the gene ends were 2 bases for V and 5 bases for J; bases not matched to a gene: 8. Germline V gene lookup returns CDR1 SGHVS and CDR2 FQNEAQ. The CDR3 coding sequence is TGTGCCAGCAGCTTAAATAGGGGGCCCTCGGAGACCCAGTACTTC. It specifies CASSLNRGPSETQYF.

This clone was counted between two and nine times. The J gene is TRBJ2-7, the V gene TRBV7-2; 8 nucleotides agree with TRBD2. The germline CDR1 and CDR2 sequences are SGHTA and FQGNSA. J lost 4 bases, V lost 4 bases, and 6 bases had no gene match. This CDR3 spans 14 amino acids. The CDR3 loop is CASSSQGLVYEQYF. In nucleotides, the CDR3 is TGTGCCAGCAGCTCACAGGGACTAGTGTACGAGCAGTACTTC.

The chain is built from TRBV4-3 and TRBJ2-1; D remains ambiguous. This CDR3 has 15 amino acids. V shed 0 bases and J shed 5 bases, with 11 bases lying between them. Germline CDR1 and CDR2: LGHNA and YSLEER. CDR3 nucleotides: TGCGCCAGCAGCCAAGATCGGCGATTCGACAATGAGCAGTTCTTC. This gives the protein CASSQDRRFDNEQFF.

V usage is TRBV7-9 and J usage is TRBJ2-7; either TRBD1 or TRBD2 may supply D (5 bases each). The germline V gene has CDR1 SEHNR and CDR2 FQNEAQ (reference sequence). The CDR3 runs 13 residues. V lost 5 bases and J lost 1, with 9 bases in between. This chain's CDR3 is CASSPGPSYEQYF. In DNA, the CDR3 is TGTGCCAGCAGCCCGGGACCGTCCTACGAGCAGTACTTC.

This rearrangement joins TRBV19 to TRBJ1-3; possibly TRBD1 for D (6 bases). Germline lookup yields CDR1 LNHDA and CDR2 SQIVND (reference sequence). Trimming cost V 4 bases and J 1 base, with 14 bases left between them. This CDR3 has 16 amino acids. The DNA for the CDR3 is TGTGCCAGTAGTAGGCCGGCAGGGGAGTCTGGAAACACCATATATTTT. Protein sequence: CASSRPAGESGNTIYF.

The V and J genes are TRBV2 and TRBJ2-7, with D perhaps matching TRBD1 (6 bases). The germline V and J ends were trimmed by 4 bases and 6 bases, with 19 bases remaining between them. This CDR3 spans 15 amino acids. Germline lookup yields CDR1 SNHLY and CDR2 FYNNEI. The CDR3 nucleotides read TGTGCCAGCAGTGCAGGGGCAGGGGTGAGGGGCGAGCAGTACTTC. This sequence encodes CASSAGAGVRGEQYF.

The CDR3 protein is CASSFTGVSGANVLTF. CDR3 nucleotides: TGCGCCAGCAGCTTCACAGGGGTCTCTGGGGCCAACGTCCTGACTTTC. The genes are TRBV5-1 and TRBJ2-6, with 7 bases fitting TRBD1. V gave up 2 bases and J gave up 0 bases; unmatched junction bases: 2. Germline V gene lookup returns CDR1 SGHRS and CDR2 YFSETQ. This CDR3 comprises 16 residues.

The chain's CDR3 is CASSQGGGNTIYF. CDR3 coding DNA: TGTGCCAGCAGCCAGGGCGGTGGAAACACCATATATTTT. The rearrangement joins TRBV14 to TRBJ1-3; no firm D call. This CDR3 has 13 residues. The germline V and J ends were trimmed by 3 bases and 3 bases, with 6 bases remaining between them. Germline V gives CDR1 SGHDN, CDR2 FVKESK.

The chain joins TRBV15 to TRBJ2-7; 7 bases are a match to TRBD1. The CDR3 spans 17 residues. Trimming took 0 bases from V and 3 from J; bases not matched to a gene: 11. Germline V lookup: CDR1 LNHNV, CDR2 YYDKDF (reference sequence). Here the CDR3 reads CATSRDSGGNRYYEQYF. The CDR3 nucleotides read TGTGCCACCAGCAGAGATTCAGGGGGAAACAGGTACTACGAGCAGTACTTC.

This sequence joins TRBV28 and TRBJ2-1, with D perhaps TRBD1 (6 bases). The CDR3 spans 13 residues. In germline, CDR1 is MDHEN, CDR2 SYDVKM. Trimming cost V 6 bases and J 4 bases, with 10 bases left between them. DNA of the CDR3: TGTGCCAGCAGGACGGGACAATACAATGAGCAGTTCTTC. It yields the protein CASRTGQYNEQFF.

This clone was seen a single time. The chain carries TRBV7-6 and TRBJ1-1; 7 positions match TRBD1. The CDR3 loop spans 17 amino acids. Trimming cost V 4 bases and J 2 bases; bases outside gene matches: 13. Germline V gene data show CDR1 as SGHVS and CDR2 as FNYEAQ. The CDR3 reads CASSSRTGTVPNTEAFF. The CDR3 bases are TGTGCCAGCAGCTCACGGACCGGGACAGTACCTAACACTGAAGCTTTCTTT.

The V gene is TRBV6-6, the J gene TRBJ1-4; tentatively, D is TRBD1 (5 bases). Trimming pared 10 bases from V and 5 bases from J, leaving 8 bases between. Germline lookup yields CDR1 MNHNY and CDR2 SVGAGI (reference sequence). This CDR3 is built from 11 residues. As DNA, the CDR3 is TGTGCCATCCGGGGGAATGAAAAACTGTTTTTT. This gives the protein CAIRGNEKLFF.

V usage is TRBV7-2 and J usage is TRBJ2-1; 8 nucleotides line up with TRBD1. V gave up 3 bases and J gave up 7 bases; unmatched junction bases: 8. The CDR3 runs 15 residues. Germline values: CDR1 SGHTA, CDR2 FQGNSA. CDR3 in DNA: TGTGCCAGCAGCTTCGGACAGGGAGTGGGGAATGAGCAGTTCTTC. Protein: CASSFGQGVGNEQFF.

This rearrangement joins TRBV4-1 to TRBJ2-7; D remains unclear. The CDR3 extends over 12 amino acids. V was trimmed by 2 bases and J by 6 bases, leaving 8 bases between them. Germline-derived CDR1 and CDR2 are MGHRA and YSYEKL. CDR3 in amino acids: CASSQRKGEQYF. CDR3 nucleotide sequence: TGCGCCAGCAGCCAAAGGAAGGGCGAGCAGTACTTC.

The CDR3 protein is CASSPGQLNQPQHF. The CDR3 coding sequence is TGTGCCAGCTCACCCGGGCAGTTGAATCAGCCCCAGCATTTT. The chain recombines TRBV18 with TRBJ1-5; D is ambiguous. The CDR3 is 14 amino acids. V shed 3 bases and J shed 4 bases, with 10 bases lying between them. The germline V gene has CDR1 KGHSH and CDR2 LQKENI. The whole variable domain, remainder taken from reference TRBV18 and TRBJ1-5, is NAGVMQNPRHLVRRRGQEARLRCSPMKGHSHVYWYRQLPEEGLKFMVYLQKENIIDESGMPKERFSAEFPKEGPSILRIQQVVRGDSAAYFCASSPGQLNQPQHFGDGTRLSIL.

The rearrangement uses TRBV19 and TRBJ1-2; D remains unclear. Per germline, CDR1 LNHDA and CDR2 SQIVND (reference sequence). The CDR3 runs to 14 residues. The V end was cut by 6 bases, the J end by 2 bases, with 13 bases between. In DNA, the CDR3 is TGTGCCAGTAGCGCTCGCCAAACCAACTATGGCTACACCTTC. This sequence encodes CASSARQTNYGYTF.

This clone was found once. The J gene is TRBJ2-7, the V gene TRBV19, with D tentatively TRBD1 or TRBD2 (5 bases each). The CDR3 has 15 residues. The V and J ends lost 5 bases and 2 bases respectively, with 16 bases between them. Germline CDR1 is LNHDA and CDR2 is SQIVND (reference sequence). The CDR3 sequence: CASSPPGPQPYEQYF. In DNA form, the CDR3 reads TGTGCCAGTAGTCCCCCGGGACCCCAACCCTACGAGCAGTACTTC. Full variable domain (missing parts from reference TRBV19 and TRBJ2-7): DGGITQSPKYLFRKEGQNVTLSCEQNLNHDAMYWYRQDPGQGLRLIYYSQIVNDFQKGDIAEGYSVSREKKESFPLTVTSAQKNPTAFYLCASSPPGPQPYEQYFGPGTRLTVT.

This clone was detected only once. V and J are TRBV7-9 and TRBJ1-2; D is uncertain. This CDR3 spans 14 amino acids. The germline V and J ends were trimmed by 1 base and 1 base, with 7 bases remaining between them. From germline, CDR1 is SEHNR and CDR2 FQNEAQ (reference sequence). CDR3 loop: CASSLEGSNYGYTF. In DNA form, the CDR3 reads TGTGCCAGCAGCTTAGAGGGCAGTAACTATGGCTACACCTTC.

The chain is built from TRBV9 and TRBJ2-7; 8 nucleotides match TRBD1. Germline CDR1 and CDR2: SGDLS and YYNGEE. J gave up 6 bases and V 0 bases, and 11 bases lay outside the gene matches. CDR3 size: 16 residues. In DNA, the CDR3 is TGTGCCAGCAGCGTAGAGTCCGGGACAGGCCCGTTCGAGCAGTACTTC. This sequence encodes CASSVESGTGPFEQYF. The full variable domain, its missing parts supplied by reference TRBV9 and TRBJ2-7, is DSGVTQTPKHLITATGQRVTLRCSPRSGDLSVYWYQQSLDQGLQFLIQYYNGEERAKGNILERFSAQQFPDLHSELNLSSLELGDSALYFCASSVESGTGPFEQYFGPGTRLTVT.

The V gene is TRBV11-2, the J gene TRBJ1-1; 8 nucleotides match TRBD1. The germline V gene encodes CDR1 SGHAT and CDR2 FQNNGV. This CDR3 contains 18 residues. V trimming: 3 bases; J trimming: 0 bases; junction bases outside the gene matches: 12. The CDR3 DNA is TGTGCCAGCAGCTTGCATAGACAGGGGCTCCTGGTGAACACTGAAGCTTTCTTT. Amino acid sequence: CASSLHRQGLLVNTEAFF.

The V gene is TRBV6-1, the J gene TRBJ1-2; tentative D call: TRBD1 (5 bases). Germline-derived CDR1 and CDR2 are MNHNS and SASEGT. The CDR3 contains 16 residues. Deletions cut 0 bases from V and 8 bases from J, with 19 bases between. The CDR3 sequence: CASSEAPDTPSEGYTF. CDR3 in DNA: TGTGCCAGCAGTGAAGCCCCGGACACGCCGAGCGAAGGCTACACCTTC.

The rearrangement joins TRBV11-3 to TRBJ2-7; 7 positions match TRBD1. Germline-derived CDR1 and CDR2 are SGHNT and YENEEA. This CDR3 region has 15 residues. Germline trimming cut 5 bases from V and 3 bases from J; bases unmatched to any gene: 10. This CDR3 is CASSPTGERVYEQYF. The CDR3 DNA sequence: TGTGCCAGCAGCCCTACAGGGGAGCGAGTCTACGAGCAGTACTTC.

The genes are TRBV5-1 and TRBJ2-2; tentatively, D is TRBD2 (5 bases). Trimming stripped 4 bases from V and 7 bases from J, with 20 bases between. CDR3 size: 16 residues. Germline V gives CDR1 SGHRS, CDR2 YFSETQ. The CDR3 DNA reads as TGCGCCAGCAGCCGCCGGAGATCATTCGCGGGCGGGGAGCTGTTTTTT. It translates to CASSRRRSFAGGELFF.

The chain links TRBV6-6 to TRBJ1-2; TRBD1 matches 7 bases. Germline loops: CDR1 MNHNY, CDR2 SVGAGI (reference sequence). V gave up 2 bases and J gave up 8 bases; unmatched junction bases: 5. This CDR3 region has 13 residues. CDR3 sequence reads: CASSYTTGTGYTF. The CDR3 DNA sequence: TGTGCCAGCAGTTACACGACAGGGACCGGCTACACCTTC.